A selection of T cell receptor beta chains follows, all from one sample in a study of cytomegalovirus exposure and HLA in healthy donors. The method was immunoSEQ multiplex PCR; TCRdb's version includes in-frame clones alone and lacks a portion of them. The repertoire holds over 150,000 clones, with over 70% as singletons. Sequences were obtained from PBMCs. The origin of the receptors is a woman in her thirties in good health and CMV-seropositive. Both conserved end residues are part of each CDR3. A D gene is named only where the DNA matches it firmly. A row's size may be missing; if present it is once, few, many or a size class.

cdr3_aa: CAWTGITPYNEQFF; cdr3_nt: TGTGCCTGGACAGGGATCACGCCCTACAATGAGCAGTTCTTC; cdr3_length: 14; j_call: TRBJ2-1; clone_size: .; v_call: TRBV30; d_call: .
cdr3_aa: CASSQAAGGQPQHF; cdr3_nt: TGTGCCAGCAGCCAAGCCGCAGGGGGCCAGCCCCAGCATTTT; cdr3_length: 14; j_call: TRBJ1-5; clone_size: .; v_call: TRBV4-2; d_call: TRBD1
cdr3_aa: CASSVQRGLFYEQYF; cdr3_nt: TGTGCCAGCAGCGTACAGCGGGGATTATTCTACGAGCAGTACTTC; cdr3_length: 15; j_call: TRBJ2-7; clone_size: .; v_call: TRBV6-1; d_call: TRBD2
cdr3_aa: CASSPLAGGTISQETQYF; cdr3_nt: TGTGCCAGCAGCCCCCTAGCGGGAGGGACCATCTCCCAAGAGACCCAGTACTTC; cdr3_length: 18; j_call: TRBJ2-5; clone_size: .; v_call: TRBV7-9; d_call: TRBD2
cdr3_aa: CASSSGTGEGELFF; cdr3_nt: TGTGCCAGCAGCTCCGGGACAGGGGAAGGTGAACTGTTTTTT; cdr3_length: 14; j_call: TRBJ1-4; clone_size: .; v_call: TRBV7-7; d_call: TRBD1
cdr3_aa: CASSVSGTGDYEQYF; cdr3_nt: TGTGCCAGCAGTGTATCCGGGACAGGGGACTACGAGCAGTACTTC; cdr3_length: 15; j_call: TRBJ2-7; clone_size: .; v_call: TRBV25-1; d_call: TRBD1
cdr3_aa: CASSGTTSRTGELFF; cdr3_nt: TGTGCCAGCAGCGGGACGACTAGCCGCACCGGGGAGCTGTTTTTT; cdr3_length: 15; j_call: TRBJ2-2; clone_size: .; v_call: TRBV9; d_call: TRBD2
cdr3_aa: CASSLRGAGLYGYTF; cdr3_nt: TGTGCCAGCAGCTTGCGCGGAGCGGGCCTATATGGCTACACCTTC; cdr3_length: 15; j_call: TRBJ1-2; clone_size: .; v_call: TRBV5-4; d_call: .
cdr3_aa: CASSSDGDYGYTF; cdr3_nt: TGTGCCAGTAGTTCAGACGGAGACTATGGCTACACCTTC; cdr3_length: 13; j_call: TRBJ1-2; clone_size: .; v_call: TRBV19; d_call: .
cdr3_aa: CASSPRLGNEQFF; cdr3_nt: TGTGCCAGCAGTCCCCGACTAGGCAATGAGCAGTTCTTC; cdr3_length: 13; j_call: TRBJ2-1; clone_size: .; v_call: TRBV27; d_call: .
cdr3_aa: CASRQPGTTYTEAFF; cdr3_nt: TGTGCCAGCAGACAGCCTGGGACAACCTACACTGAAGCTTTCTTT; cdr3_length: 15; j_call: TRBJ1-1; clone_size: .; v_call: TRBV25-1; d_call: .
cdr3_aa: CASSPPQRQETQYF; cdr3_nt: TGTGCCAGCAGCCCACCCCAGCGCCAAGAGACCCAGTACTTC; cdr3_length: 14; j_call: TRBJ2-5; clone_size: .; v_call: TRBV7-9; d_call: .
cdr3_aa: CASSLEAGVSHEQYF; cdr3_nt: TGTGCCAGCAGCTTAGAAGCGGGAGTTTCCCACGAGCAGTACTTC; cdr3_length: 15; j_call: TRBJ2-7; clone_size: .; v_call: TRBV7-2; d_call: TRBD2
cdr3_aa: CASSPLYEQYF; cdr3_nt: TGTGCCAGCTCACCTCTCTACGAGCAGTACTTC; cdr3_length: 11; j_call: TRBJ2-7; clone_size: .; v_call: TRBV18; d_call: .
cdr3_aa: CASITPGHLNTEAFF; cdr3_nt: TGTGCCAGTATCACACCGGGACACCTGAACACTGAAGCTTTCTTT; cdr3_length: 15; j_call: TRBJ1-1; clone_size: few; v_call: TRBV19; d_call: .
cdr3_aa: CASSPRQTQETQYF; cdr3_nt: TGTGCCAGCTCACCTCGACAGACTCAAGAGACCCAGTACTTC; cdr3_length: 14; j_call: TRBJ2-5; clone_size: .; v_call: TRBV18; d_call: .